The TCR beta chain under discussion was sequenced for a study of blood T cell repertoires in COVID-19. Study-level information: T cells, B-cell-depleted T cells, or PBMCs provided the cDNA or gDNA that served as material.

This CDR3 has 15 residues. V dropped 3 bases and J dropped 12; count of bases not matched to a gene: 13. CDR1 and CDR2 from the germline V gene are MNHNS and SASEGT. Under the authors' procedure: Reference gene primer amplification yielded estimated nucleated cell counts. Generated by immunoSEQ multiplex PCR, the TCRdb table keeps only in-frame clones and is missing some. Clone size and V and J calls were adopted from that table, with D and trimming inferred from the DNA. The table includes approximately 22,000 clones, 75% to 95% detected once. This receptor was identified in an older woman with active COVID-19. V and J are TRBV6-1 and TRBJ2-4, with TRBD1 identical over 8 bases. The sample consisted of peripheral blood. CDR3 in DNA: TGTGCCAGCAGTGAGTCAGGGGGCGGATTTGAGTCTCAGTACTTC. It codes for CASSESGGGFESQYF.